These T cell receptor beta chains were read from a single sample in a study of a mutant IDH1 vaccine in newly diagnosed glioma. Sequencing was performed with immunoSEQ multiplex PCR; in TCRdb, only in-frame clones are kept and a portion is missing. Among under 150,000 clones, around four fifths were seen once, and the ten largest hold 5.5%. Their specific antigens are unknown. The sequencing used PBMCs, collected from a glioma patient whose treatment included an IDH1 peptide vaccine. These receptors originate from a man aged 40-49 years with glioma. The conserved cysteine and the conserved F or W are not part of the CDR3 here.

j_call v_call cdr3_aa
TRBJ2-5 TRBV19 ASSITAGREETQY
TRBJ1-2 TRBV7-9 ASTWRTGDPLYGYT
TRBJ2-2 TRBV11-2 ASSLALAGTGELF
TRBJ1-2 TRBV19 ASSIGTTPNYGYT
TRBJ2-2 TRBV6-5 ASSNRRVGELF
TRBJ2-3 TRBV7-2 ASSISGDGTDTQY
TRBJ2-7 TRBV11-3 ASSLKPRHGGSEQY
TRBJ1-1 TRBV5-1 ASSFGDPNTEAF
TRBJ2-7 TRBV21-1 ASSKAAGETYEQY
TRBJ1-1 TRBV25-1 ASTLGGLNTEAF
TRBJ2-5 TRBV5-1 ASRRDRARETQY
TRBJ2-1 TRBV15 ATSRDQAGGHEQF
TRBJ1-4 TRBV4-1 ASSQLDRGKEKLF
TRBJ1-2 TRBV15 ATSRRTGVDYGYT
TRBJ2-2 TRBV11-3 ASSLDGVSGRDTGELF
TRBJ2-2 TRBV7-7 ASKKTGGATGELF
TRBJ2-7 TRBV9 ASSVATVGEQY
TRBJ2-7 TRBV7-9 ASSLAATPVGEQY
TRBJ2-1 TRBV7-2 ASSSGQGWYNEQF
TRBJ1-4 TRBV5-6 ASSLTGGKMEKLF
TRBJ2-1 TRBV5-1 ASQIAGLSYNEQF
TRBJ1-5 TRBV19 ATSIQINSNQPQH
TRBJ2-3 TRBV7-2 ASSLMWRGQY
TRBJ2-7 TRBV2 ASSDDFYEQY
TRBJ1-6 TRBV7-9 ASSKEGVRNSPLH
TRBJ1-6 TRBV19 ASSPDTGFGSPLH
TRBJ2-5 TRBV5-1 ASSSLYQETQY
TRBJ1-5 TRBV7-7 ASSPRGGLGNQPQH
TRBJ2-7 TRBV7-9 ASSQDSYEQY
TRBJ1-4 TRBV14 ASSQDWRGAGEKLF
TRBJ2-7 TRBV7-8 ASSPKQWASSYEQY
TRBJ2-6 TRBV18 ASSPPGRANVLT
TRBJ1-6 TRBV6-5 ASTRTGNSPLH
TRBJ1-2 TRBV4-3 ASSQDVQGHGYT
TRBJ1-2 TRBV5-5 ASSHDGAGYT
TRBJ1-6 TRBV10-3 ATMRWTGGSGSPLH
TRBJ2-3 TRBV4-3 ASSKTGFPDTQY
TRBJ2-7 TRBV10-3 ATSGGTGNSEQY
TRBJ1-1 TRBV10-3 AISGSGKREANTEAF
TRBJ1-2 TRBV28 ASRDRADGYT
TRBJ1-2 TRBV27 ASSSSGQYGYT
TRBJ2-1 TRBV5-4 ASSPYHPGTRYNEQF
TRBJ1-4 TRBV19 ASNLGPNEKLF
TRBJ1-2 TRBV5-1 ASSPGQGYGYT
TRBJ2-1 TRBV7-9 ASSLLSVLAGVEQF
TRBJ1-2 TRBV4-3 ASSQDPRTGVGYT
TRBJ2-1 TRBV9 ASSVQPSSYNEQF
TRBJ1-1 TRBV21-1 ASSPRDGGRTEAF
TRBJ2-2 TRBV4-3 ASSQDLGRAGGTGELF
TRBJ2-4 TRBV21-1 ASRTSGQGLAKNIQY
TRBJ1-3 TRBV11-2 ASSSLTRRTEGNTIY
TRBJ2-7 TRBV4-1 ASSQGPQVIYEQY
TRBJ2-2 TRBV5-4 ASSPTQGTGELF
TRBJ2-7 TRBV4-3 ASSQGSGGTGEQY
TRBJ2-2 TRBV7-9 ASTPPGQVNTGELF